Presented here are 24 T cell receptor beta chains from one specimen sequenced in a study of blood T cell repertoires in COVID-19. Libraries were prepared by immunoSEQ multiplex PCR; TCRdb keeps only in-frame clonotypes and omits some of them. Seen here are roughly 150,000 clones, approximately 91% observed once, and the top ten hold less than 2.5%. Specimen: peripheral blood. These receptors came from a young man with acute or convalescent COVID-19.

The CDR3 sequence: CASSKSPGSGSGNTIYF. In nucleotides, the CDR3 is TGTGCCAGCAGCAAATCCCCGGGTTCTGGCTCTGGAAACACCATATATTTT. The V and J genes are TRBV21-1 and TRBJ1-3. TRBV21-1 is assigned pseudogene status. The length of the CDR3 is 17 residues.

The rearrangement links TRBV30 to TRBJ1-5, with TRBD1 as a possible D gene (5 bases). Germline lookup yields CDR1 GTSNPN and CDR2 SVGIG (reference sequence). The CDR3 runs to 13 residues. Deletions cut 8 bases from V and 6 bases from J, with 17 bases between. CDR3 residues: CALETHQGQPQHF. The CDR3 region has the DNA TGTGCCCTGGAAACCCATCAGGGTCAGCCCCAGCATTTT.

The sample holds one count of this clone. V is TRBV3-1 (or the pseudogene TRBV3-2) and J is TRBJ1-6; D unclear. CDR3 size: 15 residues. Germline V gene sequence: CDR1 LGHDT, CDR2 YNNKEL (reference sequence). V lost 6 bases, J lost 6 bases, and 15 bases lay in between. CDR3 sequence reads: CASSLSVVRNSPLHF. The CDR3 DNA reads TGTGCCAGCAGTTTATCCGTAGTTCGTAATTCACCCCTCCACTTT.

This clone was detected once. This rearrangement joins TRBV5-5 to TRBJ1-2, with D maybe TRBD1 (5 bases). V lost 6 bases, J lost 4 bases, and 25 bases lay in between. The V gene's germline CDR1 is SGHKS and CDR2 YYEKEE (reference sequence). CDR3 length: 17 amino acids. In DNA, the CDR3 is TGTGCCAGCAACTCCGAAGGGAACTTTGACAGAGCCTATGGCTACACCTTC. The encoded protein is CASNSEGNFDRAYGYTF. The full variable domain, in which reference TRBV5-5 and TRBJ1-2 provide the parts outside the CDR3, is DAGVTQSPTHLIKTRGQQVTLRCSPISGHKSVSWYQQVLGQGPQFIFQYYEKEERGRGNFPDRFSARQFPNYSSELNVNALLLGDSALYLCASNSEGNFDRAYGYTFGSGTRLTVV.

The CDR3 DNA reads TGTGCCAGCAGGCCAGGGGAAACCGGGGAGCTGTTTTTT. It encodes CASRPGETGELFF. The chain links TRBV6-6 to TRBJ2-2, with D perhaps matching TRBD1 (6 bases). V lost 6 bases and J lost 5, with 10 bases in between. CDR1 and CDR2 from the germline V gene are MNHNY and SVGAGI (reference sequence). The CDR3 extends over 13 amino acids.

The genes are TRBV6-1 and TRBJ1-5, with D maybe TRBD1 (6 bases). Per the germline V gene, CDR1 is MNHNS and CDR2 is SASEGT. CDR3 length: 16 residues. V lost 0 bases and J lost 3, with 12 bases in between. Here the CDR3 reads CASSEARQAFNQPQHF. The CDR3 nucleotides are TGTGCCAGCAGTGAAGCGCGACAGGCCTTCAATCAGCCCCAGCATTTT.

This chain uses TRBV27 with TRBJ1-2, with D maybe TRBD1 (5 bases). Trimming removed 5 bases from V and 6 bases from J, with 22 bases in between. Per germline, CDR1 MNHEY and CDR2 SMNVEV (reference sequence). The CDR3 length is 16 residues. The CDR3 bases are TGTGCCAGCAGTCGTTCAGATGGACAATGGGGGGATGGCTACACCTTC. Amino acid sequence: CASSRSDGQWGDGYTF.

The chain carries TRBV11-2 and TRBJ2-6, with D possibly matching TRBD1 (6 bases). Germline V CDR1 and CDR2: SGHAT, FQNNGV. Between the trimmed V and J ends, which lost 5 bases and 0 bases, there was a span of 14 bases. The CDR3 extends over 17 amino acids. CDR3 in amino acids: CASSPPGVISGANVLTF. The CDR3 DNA follows: TGTGCCAGCAGCCCCCCAGGGGTGATCTCTGGGGCCAACGTCCTGACTTTC.

V usage is TRBV6-5 and J usage is TRBJ2-7; a weak D match, TRBD1 (6 bases). The CDR3 sequence is 15 residues long. Looked up from germline, CDR1 is MNHEY and CDR2 is SVGAGI. V shed 0 bases and J shed 5 bases, with 14 bases lying between them. The CDR3 bases are TGTGCCAGCAGTTACTCGACGGGGACATCGCACGAGCAGTACTTC. Translating it yields CASSYSTGTSHEQYF.

This clone was found once. In nucleotides, the CDR3 is TGCAGTGCTAGTGCCCCCTGGACTAGCGGGAGTCTAAATGAGCAGTTCTTC. As protein: CSASAPWTSGSLNEQFF. V and J are TRBV20-1 and TRBJ2-1; the match to TRBD2 covers 13 bases. Per the germline V gene, CDR1 is DFQATT and CDR2 is SNEGSKA (reference sequence). The trim removed 3 bases at V and 7 bases at J, leaving 12 bases unmatched. The length of the CDR3 is 17 residues.

The J gene is TRBJ1-2, the V gene TRBV6-1; 9 bases are a match to TRBD1. Per the germline V gene, CDR1 is MNHNS and CDR2 is SASEGT. The CDR3 totals 15 residues. With 3 bases clipped from V and 5 bases from J, the junction kept 7 bases outside the gene matches. CDR3 nucleotide sequence: TGTGCCAGCAGTGATTATTTGACAGGGGGGTATGGCTACACCTTC. Translating it yields CASSDYLTGGYGYTF.

The rearrangement links TRBV10-2 to TRBJ1-3, with 11 bases aligning to TRBD1. This CDR3 region has 16 residues. CDR1 is WSHSY, CDR2 SAAADI, per germline. After removal of 3 bases from V and 1 base from J, the junction contained 2 bases not matched to a gene. The CDR3 is CASSDGQGASGNTIYF. CDR3 coding DNA: TGCGCCAGCAGTGACGGACAGGGGGCTTCTGGAAACACCATATATTTT.

Here the CDR3 DNA reads TGTGCCAGTAGTATGCCGGGACTAGCGGGAGCAACCGAGCAGTACTTC. This encodes CASSMPGLAGATEQYF. The V gene is TRBV19, the J gene TRBJ2-7; 14 nucleotides align to TRBD2. The germline V gene has CDR1 LNHDA and CDR2 SQIVND (reference sequence). This CDR3 comprises 16 residues. Germline trimming cut 3 bases from V and 6 bases from J; bases unmatched to any gene: 7.

For the CDR3, the DNA is TGTGCCAGCAACCCCCCGGGACAGAGCTCCTACGAGCAGTACTTC. It specifies CASNPPGQSSYEQYF. The chain links TRBV2 to TRBJ2-7; TRBD1 agrees at 7 bases. CDR1 and CDR2 from the germline V gene are SNHLY and FYNNEI. J was trimmed by 0 bases and V by 7 bases; bases with no gene match: 9. The length of the CDR3 is 15 residues. Using reference TRBV2 and TRBJ2-7 for the parts outside the CDR3, the full variable domain is EPEVTQTPSHQVTQMGQEVILRCVPISNHLYFYWYRQILGQKVEFLVSFYNNEISEKSEIFDDQFSVERPDGSNFTLKIRSTKLEDSAMYFCASNPPGQSSYEQYFGPGTRLTVT.

This clone was recorded once. This chain connects TRBV6-5 to TRBJ1-1; D gene uncertain. V lost 7 bases and J 3 bases, leaving 9 bases between the germline ends. CDR3 length: 12 residues. Germline V gene lookup returns CDR1 MNHEY and CDR2 SVGAGI. CDR3 sequence (DNA): TGTGCCAGCACCGTCCGGGACACTGAAGCTTTCTTT. It encodes CASTVRDTEAFF.

This chain uses TRBV9 with TRBJ2-6; tentative D call: TRBD2 (5 bases). Trimming removed 0 bases at V and 3 bases at J, with 10 bases between. Germline CDR1 SGDLS, CDR2 YYNGEE. The CDR3 totals 16 residues. CDR3 region: CASSVGEGFGANVLTF. In DNA, the CDR3 is TGTGCCAGCAGCGTAGGTGAGGGTTTTGGGGCCAACGTCCTGACTTTC.

The rearrangement uses TRBV5-1 and TRBJ2-6, with a tentative D call TRBD1 (5 bases). Trimming removed 5 bases from V and 5 bases from J, with 8 bases in between. Germline CDR1 reads SGHRS; CDR2 reads YFSETQ. This CDR3 spans 13 amino acids. Written as DNA, the CDR3 is TGCGCCAGCAGTTCAGGGTGGGCCAACGTCCTGACTTTC. Translated, it gives CASSSGWANVLTF.

The rearrangement uses TRBV25-1 and TRBJ2-1; D is perhaps TRBD1 (6 bases). Germline V gene lookup returns CDR1 MGHDK and CDR2 SYGVNS. Trimming left V 3 bases short and J 4 bases short, with 13 bases between. CDR3 size: 15 residues. In nucleotides, the CDR3 is TGTGCCAGCAGTGACCCTAGACAGGTTTACAATGAGCAGTTCTTC. This codes for CASSDPRQVYNEQFF.

V and J are TRBV3-1 (or the pseudogene TRBV3-2) and TRBJ1-1; D may be TRBD1 (6 bases). Germline loops: CDR1 LGHDT, CDR2 YNNKEL (reference sequence). Trimming left V 0 bases short and J 5 bases short, with 13 bases between. The CDR3 is 15 residues long. The CDR3 DNA reads TGTGCCAGCAGCCAAGAAGCTCTGGGGGCGACTGAAGCTTTCTTT. Protein: CASSQEALGATEAFF.

The chain joins TRBV12-5 to TRBJ1-1; 10 positions agree with TRBD1. Germline V gene sequence: CDR1 LGHNT, CDR2 FRNRAP. The CDR3 consists of 16 residues. J lost 4 bases, V lost 7 bases, and 12 bases had no gene match. The CDR3 bases are TGTGCTAGTGATTACGGGACAGGGGTCGTTCGCACTGAAGCTTTCTTT. Encoded protein: CASDYGTGVVRTEAFF.

A word on this clone: The sample has other DNA sequences that encode this CDR3 too. The chain recombines TRBV2 with TRBJ2-7; D possibly corresponds to TRBD1 (6 bases). The germline gives CDR1 SNHLY, CDR2 FYNNEI. Deletions cut 2 bases from V and 2 bases from J, with 13 bases between. CDR3 size: 15 residues. The CDR3: CASSENRDTTYEQYF. The CDR3 region has the DNA TGTGCCAGCAGTGAAAACAGGGACACTACCTACGAGCAGTACTTC.

The chain carries TRBV10-3 and TRBJ1-4, with D hard to call. This CDR3 spans 14 amino acids. V was cut by 5 bases and J by 8 bases, with 15 bases left in between. Germline CDR1 ENHRY, CDR2 SYGVKD. CDR3 coding DNA: TGTGCCATCAGTCCGGGAGCAAAAGGGGAAAAACTGTTTTTT. Translation gives CAISPGAKGEKLFF.

The chain links TRBV19 to TRBJ2-4; 7 bases are a match to TRBD1. The V segment lost 9 bases and the J segment 11 bases; nucleotides outside the gene matches: 16. The CDR3 spans 14 residues. The germline V gene has CDR1 LNHDA and CDR2 SQIVND (reference sequence). For the CDR3, the DNA is TGTGCCAGCCACCCAATAGGGGACAGTCTAGTTCAGTACTTC. Its translation is CASHPIGDSLVQYF.

The chain carries TRBV19 and TRBJ1-5; TRBD1 aligns across 7 bases. This CDR3 comprises 17 residues. CDR1 LNHDA and CDR2 SQIVND come from the germline V gene (reference sequence). Trimming took 10 bases from V and 3 from J; bases not matched to a gene: 18. The CDR3 spells CATRSPAGTEYNQPQHF. The CDR3 DNA reads TGTGCCACCCGGTCCCCAGCCGGGACAGAGTACAATCAGCCCCAGCATTTT.